Listed here are 5 T cell receptor beta chains from one sample, sequenced in a study of blood T cells in healthy people across ages. Using a J-beta primer mix together with a sample-barcoded 5' primer, a second PCR was run for roughly 6 to 12 cycles. TCRdb reanalysed the 5' RACE reads using MiXCR and keeps one entry per CDR3 protein. This table has 450,000 to 650,000 distinct CDR3 sequences, about 24% appearing once. Separately, the same data were catalogued under a study of T cells of mothers and their children.

Sequencing was done on a sample of blood. The receptors were sampled from a boy aged 5-17 years in good health.

This clonotype was seen only a few times. As DNA, the CDR3 is TGCGCCAGCAGCCAAGATCCCGGGACTAGCGGCATTGGACGGCAGTTCTTC. It is translated as CASSQDPGTSGIGRQFF. This chain connects TRBV4-3 to TRBJ2-5; 11 positions match TRBD2. The J call may be in error: the DNA end matches TRBJ2-1 better. Germline V lookup: CDR1 LGHNA, CDR2 YSLEER. This CDR3 is 17 amino acids long.

The chain employs TRBV6-4 and TRBJ1-1; 8 bases are a match to TRBD1. The V and J ends lost 6 bases and 4 bases, in that order; junction bases with no gene match: 7. The CDR3 contains 14 residues. CDR1 is MRHNA and CDR2 is SNTAGT in the germline V gene. The CDR3 is CASSPGQASTEAFF. Here the CDR3 DNA reads TGTGCCAGCAGCCCGGGACAGGCCAGCACTGAAGCTTTCTTT.

This chain links TRBV4-1 with TRBJ1-6; weak D call: TRBD1 (5 bases). The CDR3 has 15 amino acids. Germline loops: CDR1 MGHRA, CDR2 YSYEKL. V was shortened by 3 bases and J by 10 bases, with 16 bases between the two germline ends. CDR3 residues: CASSQDRVQGSPLHF. DNA of the CDR3: TGCGCCAGCAGCCAGGATCGAGTGCAGGGATCACCCCTCCACTTT.

This clonotype showed up just once. The chain joins TRBV20-1 to TRBJ2-5; 11 bases match TRBD2. Matching the DNA end better, TRBJ2-1 makes the J call doubtful. In germline, CDR1 is DFQATT, CDR2 SNEGSKA (reference sequence). The CDR3 covers 13 residues. The DNA for the CDR3 is TGCAGTGCTGGGACTAGCGGTGCCCATGAGCAGTTCTTC. Translated: CSAGTSGAHEQFF.

Turning to this clonotype: The junction differs from germline at one of its ends, possibly a read error. The V call is TRBV3-1, the J call TRBJ2-1; no firm D call. This CDR3 region has 12 residues. Germline assignment: CDR1 LGHDT and CDR2 YNNKEL (reference sequence). Here the CDR3 DNA reads TGTGCCAGCAGCATCACTGGCGATGAGCAGTCCTTC. Its translation: CASSITGDEQSF.